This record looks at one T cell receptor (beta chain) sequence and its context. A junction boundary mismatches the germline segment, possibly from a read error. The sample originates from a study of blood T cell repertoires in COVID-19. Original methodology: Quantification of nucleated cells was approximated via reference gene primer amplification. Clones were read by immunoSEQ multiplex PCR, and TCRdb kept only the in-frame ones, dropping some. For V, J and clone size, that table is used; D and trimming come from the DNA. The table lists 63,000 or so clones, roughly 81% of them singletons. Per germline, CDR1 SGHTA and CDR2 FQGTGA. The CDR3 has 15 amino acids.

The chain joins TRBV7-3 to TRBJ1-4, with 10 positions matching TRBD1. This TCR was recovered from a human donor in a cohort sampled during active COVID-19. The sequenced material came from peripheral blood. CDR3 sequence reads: CASSLTGQGVEKLFF. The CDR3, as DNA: TGTGCCAGCAGCCTAACCGGACAGGGGGTTGAAAAACTGTTTTTT.